Each of the 32 T cell receptor beta chains below was sequenced from the same sample in a study of regulatory T cells in long-lasting Graves disease (dated by TCRdb to the early 2020s). The method was multiplex PCR. Instrument on record: Illumina HiSeq 4000. To build TCR beta libraries, CDR3 regions were amplified by Arm-PCR using iRepertoire HTBI primers. TCRdb reworked the public reads: Q25 trimming with fastp, MiXCR clone assembly, productive beta chains retained. Rows are unified per CDR3 protein, each entry keeping the most common DNA and genes. The sample data list approximately 210,000 distinct CDR3 sequences, and 15% to 20% of these were observed just once. Roughly 23% of the sample lies in the top ten. The time point tag for this specimen amounts to: newly diagnosed GD, antithyroid drugs for less than 3 months. RNA was extracted from PBMCs in TRIzol for both TCR sequencing and RNA sequencing.

Sequencing was performed on peripheral blood mononuclear cells (PBMCs), taken at new diagnosis, from a patient treated with antithyroid drugs. Receptor source: a female donor with Graves disease.

This clonotype came up many times. The chain employs TRBV25-1 and TRBJ1-2, with D perhaps TRBD1 (5 bases). The germline gives CDR1 MGHDK, CDR2 SYGVNS. The CDR3 runs to 13 residues. V lost 3 bases, J lost 6 bases, and 11 bases lay in between. DNA of the CDR3: TGTGCCAGCAGTGATCGGGGAGGGGATGGCTACACCTTC. Protein product: CASSDRGGDGYTF.

This clonotype was found many times. The chain is built from TRBV27 and TRBJ1-2, with D possibly matching TRBD1 (5 bases). Trimming shortened V by 6 bases and J by 4 bases, and 15 bases separated the two germline ends. Looked up from germline, CDR1 is MNHEY and CDR2 is SMNVEV (reference sequence). The CDR3 runs to 14 residues. The CDR3 DNA reads TGTGCCAGCAGCAGACAGCCCCCAGGCTATGGCTACACCTTC. Translation: CASSRQPPGYGYTF.

This clonotype was picked up a small number of times. The rearrangement uses TRBV19 and TRBJ1-2, with TRBD1 as a possible D gene (5 bases). CDR1 is LNHDA, CDR2 SQIVND, per germline (reference sequence). The CDR3 totals 15 residues. With 3 bases removed from V and 4 bases from J, the gap between germline ends came to 15 bases. CDR3 amino acids: CASSISTAGGYGYTF. The CDR3 DNA sequence: TGTGCCAGTAGTATCAGTACAGCCGGGGGCTATGGCTACACCTTC.

There are many counts of this clonotype. V gene TRBV7-2 combines with J gene TRBJ1-2, with D possibly matching TRBD1 (5 bases). Germline V CDR1 and CDR2: SGHTA, FQGNSA. The CDR3 runs to 14 residues. V lost 1 base, J lost 8 bases, and 14 bases lay in between. Here the CDR3 reads CASSLVRQGAGYTF. The CDR3 coding sequence is TGTGCCAGCAGCTTAGTGCGCCAGGGTGCCGGCTACACCTTC. Filled out from reference TRBV7-2 and TRBJ1-2, the complete variable domain reads GAGVSQSPSNKVTEKGKDVELRCDPISGHTALYWYRQSLGQGLEFLIYFQGNSAPDKSGLPSDRFSAERTGGSVSTLTIQRTQQEDSAVYLCASSLVRQGAGYTFGSGTRLTVV.

With regard to this clonotype: This likely came from a read error, as a far larger clone is one base away. V usage is TRBV27 and J usage is TRBJ2-7; D is possibly TRBD2 (5 bases). The closer fit of TRBJ2-5 to the DNA end suggests the J call may be wrong. The CDR3 sequence is 15 residues long. The germline gives CDR1 MNHEY, CDR2 SMNVEV (reference sequence). CDR3 DNA sequence: TGTGCCAGCAGTGGGAGTGCGGTGGCCGGAGAGACCCAGTACTTC. Protein product: CASSGSAVAGETQYF.

About this clonotype: A read error may account for a junction end that differs from germline. The gene calls are TRBV6-2 or TRBV6-3 and TRBJ2-1; TRBD2 agrees at 11 bases. This CDR3 has 16 residues. The germline V gene has CDR1 MNHEY and CDR2 SVGEGT. The CDR3 DNA reads TGTGCCAGCAGTTATGCCGGGACTAGCGGTCACAATGAGCAGCTCTTC. Protein: CASSYAGTSGHNEQLF.

The CDR3 region has the DNA TGCAGTTGGAGGGGAGATGGCACTGAAGCTTTCTTT. Its translation is CSWRGDGTEAFF. The chain couples TRBV20-1 to TRBJ1-1; the D gene is possibly TRBD1 (5 bases). The CDR3 is made up of 12 amino acids. V was trimmed by 8 bases and J by 4 bases, leaving 14 bases between them. Looked up from germline, CDR1 is DFQATT and CDR2 is SNEGSKA (reference sequence).

This clonotype occurred many times. The V and J genes are TRBV6-5 and TRBJ1-2; D unresolved. The CDR3 length is 13 residues. Germline V lookup: CDR1 MNHEY, CDR2 SVGAGI. The V end lost 2 bases, the J end lost 8 bases, and 12 bases lay between the germline ends. The CDR3 DNA reads TGTGCCAGCAGTTACGACCCGACGGGCGGCTACACCTTC. Translation: CASSYDPTGGYTF.

This clonotype was picked up many times. CDR3 DNA: TGCAGTGCTAGAGATCTGGAGGGTACACCGGCTGGGGACCCTTATAGCAATCAGCCCCAGCATTTT. Translating gives CSARDLEGTPAGDPYSNQPQHF. This chain links TRBV20-1 with TRBJ1-5; possibly TRBD1 for D (5 bases). V lost 0 bases, J lost 0 bases, and 30 bases lay in between. CDR1 is DFQATT, CDR2 SNEGSKA, per germline (reference sequence). This CDR3 comprises 22 residues.

Ten or more counts support this clonotype. The J gene is TRBJ1-4, the V gene TRBV12-3 or TRBV12-4; D is uncertain. This CDR3 has 12 amino acids. Trimming pared 6 bases from V and 8 bases from J, leaving 10 bases between. Here the CDR3 reads CASSPWEEKLFF. The CDR3 DNA sequence: TGTGCCAGCAGCCCCTGGGAGGAAAAACTGTTTTTT.

The V and J genes are TRBV24-1 and TRBJ1-2; the D gene is possibly TRBD1 (5 bases). The length of the CDR3 is 13 residues. Between the trimmed V and J ends, which lost 4 bases and 8 bases, there was a span of 13 bases. CDR1 KGHDR and CDR2 SFDVKD come from the germline V gene. The CDR3 DNA reads TGTGCCACCAGTGAATACCAGGGTTTCGGCTACACCTTC. It specifies CATSEYQGFGYTF.

This clonotype has a count of ten or more. The J gene is TRBJ2-2, the V gene TRBV4-1; 10 nucleotides match TRBD2. V trimming: 4 bases; J trimming: 2 bases; junction bases outside the gene matches: 4. Germline CDR1 MGHRA, CDR2 YSYEKL. This CDR3 is built from 16 residues. The DNA for the CDR3 is TGCGCCAGCAGCCCACTAGCGGGAATCAACACCGGGGAGCTGTTTTTT. It yields the protein CASSPLAGINTGELFF.

V and J are TRBV15 and TRBJ1-2, with D uncertain. V lost 3 bases, J lost 1 base, and 12 bases lay in between. Germline CDR1 and CDR2: LNHNV and YYDKDF (reference sequence). The CDR3 has 15 amino acids. CDR3 region: CATSRVSGGNYGYTF. The DNA of the CDR3 is TGTGCCACCAGCAGGGTCAGCGGCGGTAACTATGGCTACACCTTC.

This clonotype was detected many times. The chain is built from TRBV9 and TRBJ2-1; D may be TRBD1 or TRBD2 (5 bases each). This CDR3 is built from 15 residues. Trimming pared 0 bases from V and 2 bases from J, leaving 9 bases between. Per germline, CDR1 SGDLS and CDR2 YYNGEE. CDR3 in amino acids: CASSVARGPYNEQFF. The CDR3 nucleotides are TGTGCCAGCAGCGTAGCTAGGGGACCCTACAATGAGCAGTTCTTC.

This clonotype was seen ten or more times. V usage is TRBV11-3 and J usage is TRBJ2-1; perhaps TRBD2 as D (6 bases). With 5 bases removed from V and 3 bases from J, the gap between germline ends came to 17 bases. This CDR3 contains 16 residues. The germline gives CDR1 SGHNT, CDR2 YENEEA. The CDR3 DNA follows: TGTGCCAGCAGCCCTCTAGCGAGCGGAAGCTACAATGAGCAGTTCTTC. This translates into CASSPLASGSYNEQFF. The full variable domain, with the rest looked up from reference TRBV11-3 and TRBJ2-1, is EAGVVQSPRYKIIEKKQPVAFWCNPISGHNTLYWYLQNLGQGPELLIRYENEEAVDDSQLPKDRFSAERLKGVDSTLKIQPAELGDSAVYLCASSPLASGSYNEQFFGPGTRLTVL.

This clonotype was seen at least ten times. The V and J genes are TRBV7-3 and TRBJ2-1; 13 positions agree with TRBD2. CDR1 and CDR2 (germline): SGHTA, FQGTGA. There are 14 residues in the CDR3. Losses at the gene ends were 5 bases for V and 6 bases for J; bases not matched to a gene: 1. CDR3 amino acids: CASSRLAGGNEQFF. Here the CDR3 DNA reads TGTGCCAGCAGCCGACTAGCGGGAGGCAATGAGCAGTTCTTC. The complete variable domain, with remaining parts taken from reference TRBV7-3 and TRBJ2-1, reads GAGVSQTPSNKVTEKGKYVELRCDPISGHTALYWYRQSLGQGPEFLIYFQGTGAADDSGLPNDRFFAVRPEGSVSTLKIQRTERGDSAVYLCASSRLAGGNEQFFGPGTRLTVL.

This clonotype was seen repeatedly, ten times or more. The rearrangement joins TRBV7-2 to TRBJ2-3, with 10 bases matching TRBD1. Germline CDR1 SGHTA, CDR2 FQGNSA. V lost 1 base to trimming and J lost 4 bases; unmatched junction nucleotides: 5. CDR3 length: 16 residues. The CDR3 protein is CASSLGGQGPPDTQYF. CDR3 bases: TGTGCCAGCAGCTTAGGGGGACAGGGGCCCCCAGATACGCAGTATTTT.

Many counts were recorded for this clonotype. The V call is TRBV11-2, the J call TRBJ2-7; D not certain. CDR1 and CDR2 (germline): SGHAT, FQNNGV. This CDR3 contains 16 residues. Trimming took 0 bases from V and 5 from J, leaving 17 bases between them. The CDR3 coding sequence is TGTGCCAGCAGCTTAGAACAAGGTTGGGTTGAGGACGAGCAGTACTTC. This codes for CASSLEQGWVEDEQYF. Together with reference TRBV11-2 and TRBJ2-7, the CDR3 gives the full variable domain: EAGVAQSPRYKIIEKRQSVAFWCNPISGHATLYWYQQILGQGPKLLIQFQNNGVVDDSQLPKDRFSAERLKGVDSTLKIQPAKLEDSAVYLCASSLEQGWVEDEQYFGPGTRLTVT.

This clonotype was seen a handful of times. A much larger clone differs by one base, so this may be a read error. The V and J genes are TRBV11-3 and TRBJ2-7, with 8 bases lining up with TRBD1. In germline, CDR1 is SGHNT, CDR2 YENEEA. The CDR3 totals 15 residues. Trimming removed 2 bases from V and 7 bases from J; junction bases left unmatched: 10. CDR3 region: CASSLTGQVDNEQYF. CDR3 DNA: TGTGCCAGCAGCTTAACGGGACAGGTCGACAATGAGCAGTACTTC.

This clonotype was seen a handful of times. The chain uses TRBV7-3 and TRBJ2-2; TRBD1 might be the D (6 bases). V shed 0 bases and J shed 6 bases, with 20 bases lying between them. From germline, CDR1 is SGHTA and CDR2 FQGTGA. CDR3 length: 18 amino acids. As DNA, the CDR3 is TGTGCCAGCAGCTTAACCAAGGACTTCCAAGGGGGAGCCGGGGAGCTGTTTTTT. It is translated as CASSLTKDFQGGAGELFF.

This clonotype was found once. A much larger clone differs by one base, so this may be a read error. The V gene is TRBV11-2, the J gene TRBJ2-7; D uncertain. Trimming removed 4 bases at V and 7 bases at J, with 17 bases between. The CDR3 extends over 14 amino acids. Germline CDR1 reads SGHAT; CDR2 reads FQNNGV. The CDR3 DNA reads TGTGCCAGCAGCTCTCTCCCGGCCTACAATGAGCAGTACTTC. It translates to CASSSLPAYNEQYF.

This clonotype has a count of ten or more. The rearrangement joins TRBV11-2 to TRBJ2-3, with a possible D match to TRBD2 (6 bases). CDR3 size: 14 residues. Germline V CDR1 and CDR2: SGHAT, FQNNGV. The V end lost 5 bases, the J end lost 4 bases, and 13 bases lay between the germline ends. The CDR3 sequence is CASSRLGTPDTQYF. CDR3 DNA sequence: TGTGCCAGCAGCCGACTCGGGACTCCAGATACGCAGTATTTT. Looking up the rest from reference TRBV11-2 and TRBJ2-3 gives the full variable domain: EAGVAQSPRYKIIEKRQSVAFWCNPISGHATLYWYQQILGQGPKLLIQFQNNGVVDDSQLPKDRFSAERLKGVDSTLKIQPAKLEDSAVYLCASSRLGTPDTQYFGPGTRLTVL.

This clonotype was seen a few times. The V and J genes are TRBV6-2 or TRBV6-3 and TRBJ2-3; TRBD1 might be the D (5 bases). CDR3 length: 13 amino acids. With 6 bases removed from V and 1 base from J, the gap between germline ends came to 8 bases. Germline CDR1 and CDR2: MNHEY and SVGEGT. CDR3 in DNA: TGTGCCAGCAGAGGACACCGCACAGATACGCAGTATTTT. It encodes CASRGHRTDTQYF.

This clonotype has at least ten counts. The genes are TRBV12-3 or TRBV12-4 and TRBJ2-2; TRBD1 matches at 10 bases. After removal of 5 bases from V and 7 bases from J, the junction contained 7 bases not matched to a gene. This CDR3 contains 15 residues. The DNA of the CDR3 is TGTGCCAGCAGTCCGGGACAGGGGTTCATCGGGGAGCTGTTTTTT. Its protein product is CASSPGQGFIGELFF.

This clonotype was seen many times. V is TRBV27 and J is TRBJ2-7; a possible D gene is TRBD2 (5 bases). Germline V gives CDR1 MNHEY, CDR2 SMNVEV (reference sequence). The CDR3 runs to 12 residues. The V end was cut by 8 bases, the J end by 2 bases, with 10 bases between. CDR3 region: CASWEFPYEQYF. In DNA form, the CDR3 reads TGTGCCAGCTGGGAGTTCCCCTACGAGCAGTACTTC.

At least ten counts were recorded for this clonotype. A much larger clone sits a single nucleotide away, making a read error possible. The V gene is TRBV6-1, the J gene TRBJ1-4; TRBD1 is a possible D gene (5 bases). V lost 1 base, J lost 7 bases, and 10 bases lay in between. Per the germline V gene, CDR1 is MNHNS and CDR2 is SASEGT. The CDR3 totals 14 residues. The DNA for the CDR3 is TGTGCCAGCAGTGAAGAACGGCAGGGTGAAAAACTGTTTTTT. Encoded protein: CASSEERQGEKLFF.

The table lists this clonotype with many counts. The gene calls are TRBV5-1 and TRBJ2-2; D not certain. V shed 4 bases and J shed 4 bases, with 8 bases lying between them. Per germline, CDR1 SGHRS and CDR2 YFSETQ. The CDR3 length is 13 residues. CDR3: CASSPELTGELFF. The DNA for the CDR3 is TGCGCCAGCAGCCCCGAACTCACCGGGGAGCTGTTTTTT.

Ten or more counts support this clonotype. The chain has TRBV12-3 or TRBV12-4 and TRBJ2-7, with 8 nucleotides matching TRBD1. The CDR3 is 15 amino acids. The trim removed 5 bases at V and 2 bases at J, leaving 8 bases unmatched. DNA of the CDR3: TGTGCCAGCAGTGGTTGGACAGGGCCAGCCTACGAGCAGTACTTC. Translated, it gives CASSGWTGPAYEQYF.

This clonotype was seen repeatedly, ten times or more. CDR3 in DNA: TGTGCCAGCAGCCCAGGGTTCGGCGAGCTGTTTTTT. It yields the protein CASSPGFGELFF. V usage is TRBV7-3 and J usage is TRBJ2-2, with D perhaps matching TRBD1 (5 bases). V lost 5 bases to trimming and J lost 11 bases, with 12 bases between them. The CDR3 has 12 amino acids. Germline CDR1 is SGHTA and CDR2 is FQGTGA.

The table lists this clonotype with many counts. The chain carries TRBV6-1 and TRBJ2-7; 9 bases line up with TRBD1. CDR1 is MNHNS, CDR2 SASEGT, per germline. The CDR3 length is 17 residues. J was trimmed by 7 bases and V by 8 bases; bases with no gene match: 21. The CDR3 coding sequence is TGTGCCAGCCAGGGACAGGGACCAAAACTGACCGGCCTAGAGCAGTACTTC. Protein sequence: CASQGQGPKLTGLEQYF.

This clonotype was counted at least ten times. CDR3 DNA sequence: TGTGCTAGTGGTTTAACAGGCATGGGGAGCCTAGCTAACTATGGCTACACCTTC. This sequence encodes CASGLTGMGSLANYGYTF. The chain combines TRBV12-5 with TRBJ1-2; D is possibly TRBD1 (5 bases). CDR3 length: 18 amino acids. Trimming pared 3 bases from V and 0 bases from J, leaving 20 bases between. In germline, CDR1 is LGHNT, CDR2 FRNRAP.

This clonotype was seen repeatedly, ten times or more. CDR3 residues: CASSAGTDLAKNIQYF. DNA of the CDR3: TGTGCCAGCAGCGCCGGGACTGACCTAGCCAAAAACATTCAGTACTTC. The chain uses TRBV9 and TRBJ2-4, with a weak D call TRBD2 (6 bases). CDR1 is SGDLS and CDR2 is YYNGEE in the germline V gene. The CDR3 loop spans 16 amino acids. Between the trimmed V and J ends, which lost 3 bases and 0 bases, there was a span of 13 bases.